These 10 T cell receptor beta chains were all obtained from the same sample, sequenced in a study of CD8 T cells in Susac syndrome. With random hexamers, reverse transcription was performed on about 0.5 to 1 ug of RNA. TCRdb used MiXCR to reprocess the immunoSEQ multiplex PCR reads, holding one entry per CDR3 protein. This table holds about 140,000 distinct CDR3 sequences, approximately 95% found once. Source material: CD4+ T cells from PBMCs. These receptors were obtained from a human donor with Susac syndrome.

The chain is built from TRBV7-2 and TRBJ2-3, with TRBD2 identical over 7 bases. The CDR3 has 14 residues. Germline values: CDR1 SGHTA, CDR2 FQGNSA. The junction had 6 bases not matched to a gene; V was cut back by 1 base and J by 8 bases. The CDR3 nucleotides are TGTGCCAGCAGCTTAGACGGGGGGAGGGGTACGCAGTATTTT. Its protein is CASSLDGGRGTQYF.

In its sample, this clonotype was seen once. The chain is built from TRBV20-1 and TRBJ2-7; 7 bases are shared with TRBD1. V trimming: 0 bases; J trimming: 2 bases; junction bases outside the gene matches: 7. The CDR3 sequence is 15 residues long. Germline assignment: CDR1 DFQATT and CDR2 SNEGSKA (reference sequence). CDR3 region: CSARDLAGGAYEQYF. The CDR3 nucleotides read TGCAGTGCTAGAGATCTGGCAGGGGGAGCCTACGAGCAGTACTTC.

The chain links TRBV20-1 to TRBJ1-2; D may be TRBD1 (5 bases). The CDR3 covers 16 residues. The germline V and J ends were trimmed by 6 bases and 0 bases, with 20 bases remaining between them. Looked up from germline, CDR1 is DFQATT and CDR2 is SNEGSKA (reference sequence). In DNA, the CDR3 is TGCAGTGCCCCCGGGACCCATATAGTCCCTAACTATGGCTACACCTTC. Its protein product is CSAPGTHIVPNYGYTF.

The V and J genes are TRBV3-1 and TRBJ2-5; D uncertain. This CDR3 is 13 amino acids long. Trimming removed 0 bases at V and 3 bases at J, with 5 bases between. The germline gives CDR1 LGHDT, CDR2 YNNKEL (reference sequence). CDR3 bases: TGTGCCAGCAGCCAAGAAACGAAAGAGACCCAGTACTTC. Its translation: CASSQETKETQYF.

The gene calls are TRBV9 and TRBJ1-5, with TRBD1 as a possible D gene (6 bases). Trimming pared 2 bases from V and 6 bases from J, leaving 12 bases between. CDR1 and CDR2 (germline): SGDLS, YYNGEE. This CDR3 is built from 14 residues. CDR3 in DNA: TGTGCCAGCAGCGTCGGGACACTCGGTCAGCCCCAGCATTTT. Its protein is CASSVGTLGQPQHF.

This chain joins TRBV3-1 and TRBJ2-2; 8 bases map to TRBD2. V shed 7 bases and J 4 bases; nucleotides not matched to a gene: 5. The CDR3 runs to 14 residues. Germline V gene data show CDR1 as LGHDT and CDR2 as YNNKEL (reference sequence). The CDR3 region has the DNA TGTGCCAGCACGTCAGCGGGAGTCACCGGGGAGCTGTTTTTT. This translates into CASTSAGVTGELFF.

The chain is built from TRBV12-3 or TRBV12-4 and TRBJ2-7; 10 bases match TRBD1. This CDR3 has 15 amino acids. Germline trimming cut 4 bases from V and 2 bases from J; bases unmatched to any gene: 5. In DNA form, the CDR3 reads TGTGCCAGCAGTTGGACAGGGGGACGGCCCTACGAGCAGTACTTC. This translates into CASSWTGGRPYEQYF.

The gene calls are TRBV7-2 and TRBJ1-5; possibly TRBD1 for D (6 bases). Trimming shortened V by 1 base and J by 2 bases, and 6 bases separated the two germline ends. The CDR3 covers 14 residues. Germline V gene data show CDR1 as SGHTA and CDR2 as FQGNSA. CDR3 nucleotides: TGTGCCAGCAGCTTAGACAGGGGCAATCAGCCCCAGCATTTT. Translating gives CASSLDRGNQPQHF.

The gene calls are TRBV20-1 and TRBJ1-5; D is uncertain. CDR1 DFQATT and CDR2 SNEGSKA come from the germline V gene (reference sequence). The ends were cut back, 4 bases at V and 1 base at J, with 8 bases in the middle. The CDR3 spans 13 residues. The CDR3 region is CSAMEGSNQPQHF. The DNA for the CDR3 is TGCAGTGCTATGGAAGGGAGCAATCAGCCCCAGCATTTT.

The rearrangement links TRBV20-1 to TRBJ2-3, with D possibly TRBD2 on 6 matching bases. The germline V gene encodes CDR1 DFQATT and CDR2 SNEGSKA (reference sequence). The ends were cut back, 1 base at V and 4 bases at J, with 12 bases in the middle. The CDR3 length is 14 residues. DNA of the CDR3: TGCAGTGCTAGAGTCCGGGAGCGTGCAGATACGCAGTATTTT. Protein: CSARVRERADTQYF.